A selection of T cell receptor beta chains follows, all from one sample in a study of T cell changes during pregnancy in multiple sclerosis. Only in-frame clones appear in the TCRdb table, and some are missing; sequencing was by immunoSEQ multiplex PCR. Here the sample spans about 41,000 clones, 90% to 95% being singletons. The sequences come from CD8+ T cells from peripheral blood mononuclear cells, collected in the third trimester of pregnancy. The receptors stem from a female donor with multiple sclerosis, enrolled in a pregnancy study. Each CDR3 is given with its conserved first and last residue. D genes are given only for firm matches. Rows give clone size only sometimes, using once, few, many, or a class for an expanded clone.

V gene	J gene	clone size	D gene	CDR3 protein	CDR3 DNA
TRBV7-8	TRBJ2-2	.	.	CASSFLGGGLLSNTGELFF	TGTGCCAGCAGCTTTCTTGGAGGGGGACTACTATCGAACACCGGGGAGCTGTTTTTT
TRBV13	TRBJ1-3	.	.	CASSLGGAPGNTIYF	TGTGCCAGCAGCTTAGGGGGGGCGCCCGGAAACACCATATATTTT
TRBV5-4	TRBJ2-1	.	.	CASSLPGNEQFF	TGTGCCAGCAGCTTGCCGGGGAATGAGCAGTTCTTC
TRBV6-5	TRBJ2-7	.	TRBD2	CASSWTSGFYEQYF	TGTGCCAGCAGTTGGACTAGCGGATTCTACGAGCAGTACTTC
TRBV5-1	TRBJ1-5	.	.	CASSLGQGSNQPQHF	TGCGCCAGCAGCTTGGGGCAGGGGAGCAATCAGCCCCAGCATTTT
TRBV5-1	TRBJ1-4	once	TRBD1	CASSSGTGAEKLFF	TGCGCCAGCAGCTCCGGGACAGGGGCTGAAAAACTGTTTTTT
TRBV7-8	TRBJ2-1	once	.	CASSFPQGEQFF	TGTGCCAGCAGCTTTCCGCAGGGAGAGCAGTTCTTC
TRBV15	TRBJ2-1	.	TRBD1	CATSRGTGEETPEQFF	TGTGCCACCAGCAGAGGGACAGGCGAGGAGACCCCCGAGCAGTTCTTC
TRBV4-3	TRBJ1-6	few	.	CASSQDSGNSPLHF	TGCGCCAGCAGCCAAGATAGCGGCAATTCACCCCTCCACTTT
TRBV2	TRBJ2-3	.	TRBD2	CASSEGLAESTDTQYF	TGTGCCAGCAGTGAAGGACTAGCGGAGAGCACAGATACGCAGTATTTT
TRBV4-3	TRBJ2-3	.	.	CASSQDPGTNPDTQYF	TGCGCCAGCAGCCAAGACCCCGGGACAAACCCAGATACGCAGTATTTT
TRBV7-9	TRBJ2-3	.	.	CASSLEGGTDTQYF	TGTGCCAGCAGCTTAGAGGGGGGCACAGATACGCAGTATTTT
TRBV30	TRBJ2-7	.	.	CAWSVTAYEQYF	TGTGCCTGGAGTGTCACGGCCTACGAGCAGTACTTC
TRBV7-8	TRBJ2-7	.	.	CASSLVGRGSSYEQYF	TGTGCCAGCAGCTTAGTTGGGCGGGGCAGCTCCTACGAGCAGTACTTC
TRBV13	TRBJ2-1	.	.	CASSSSLSGFPYNEQFF	TGTGCCAGCAGCTCAAGTCTTAGCGGTTTTCCCTACAATGAGCAGTTCTTC
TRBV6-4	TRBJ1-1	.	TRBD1	CASSTGTANTEAFF	TGTGCCAGCAGTACCGGGACAGCGAACACTGAAGCTTTCTTT
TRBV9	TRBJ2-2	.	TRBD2	CASSVRDQRETPGELFF	TGTGCCAGCAGCGTAAGGGACCAGCGGGAGACCCCCGGGGAGCTGTTTTTT
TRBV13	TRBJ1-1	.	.	CASSLSGNTEAFF	TGTGCCAGCAGCTTATCAGGGAACACTGAAGCTTTCTTT
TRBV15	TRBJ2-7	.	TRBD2	CATSSDRTSGSVGEQYF	TGTGCCACCAGCAGTGATCGAACTAGCGGGAGCGTGGGGGAGCAGTACTTC
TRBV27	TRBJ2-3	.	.	CASSFPGQQGDTQYF	TGTGCCAGCAGTTTCCCAGGGCAACAGGGAGATACGCAGTATTTT
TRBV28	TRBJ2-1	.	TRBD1	CASDLDRVNEQFF	TGTGCCAGCGACCTCGACAGGGTCAATGAGCAGTTCTTC
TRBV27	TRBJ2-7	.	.	CASSLRGTSYEQYF	TGTGCCAGCAGTTTAAGGGGAACCTCCTACGAGCAGTACTTC
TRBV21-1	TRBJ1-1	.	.	CASSGLQGWTEAFF	TGTGCCAGCAGCGGCCTACAGGGATGGACTGAAGCTTTCTTT
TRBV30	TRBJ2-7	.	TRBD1	CAWSSGTGTYEQYF	TGTGCCTGGAGCTCCGGGACAGGGACCTACGAGCAGTACTTC
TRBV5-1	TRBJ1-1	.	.	CASSLETVGTEAFF	TGCGCCAGCAGCTTGGAGACAGTGGGCACTGAAGCTTTCTTT
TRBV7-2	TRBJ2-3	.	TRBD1	CASSVGQGTDTQYF	TGTGCCAGCAGCGTGGGACAGGGGACAGATACGCAGTATTTT
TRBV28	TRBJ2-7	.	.	CASSSPPRATRGYEQYF	TGTGCCAGCAGTTCTCCCCCCCGGGCGACCCGGGGCTACGAGCAGTACTTC
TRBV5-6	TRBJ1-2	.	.	CASSFHTNYGYTF	TGTGCCAGCAGCTTTCACACTAACTATGGCTACACCTTC
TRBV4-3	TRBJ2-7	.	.	CASSQDRDNYEQYF	TGCGCCAGCAGCCAAGATCGGGACAACTACGAGCAGTACTTC
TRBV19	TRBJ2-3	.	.	CASSTHGDTQYF	TGTGCCAGTAGTACCCACGGTGATACGCAGTATTTT
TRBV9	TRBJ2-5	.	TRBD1	CASSVAPDRGDQETQYF	TGTGCCAGCAGCGTAGCTCCGGACAGGGGTGACCAAGAGACCCAGTACTTC
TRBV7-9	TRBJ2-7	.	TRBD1	CASSSSLGTGGLEQYF	TGTGCCAGCAGCTCATCTCTCGGGACAGGGGGGTTAGAGCAGTACTTC
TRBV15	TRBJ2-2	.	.	CATSRADSNTGELFF	TGTGCCACCAGCAGAGCGGACTCAAACACCGGGGAGCTGTTTTTT